This T cell receptor (beta chain) was captured in a study of persistence of HIV-infected CD4 T cells. Study as a whole: Isolated cells were CMV- and HIV-1 Gag-responding CD4+ T cells. Overall study findings and caveats: CMV- and Gag-responding cells had lower TCRbeta richness than CD3/CD28-responding cells. Degenerate expanded CDR3beta sequences were enriched among CMV- and Gag-responding cells. Within sorted populations, more oligoclonal TCRs accompanied more oligoclonal proviruses.

CDR3 length: 15 amino acids. Germline CDR1 is ENHRY and CDR2 is SYGVKD. The germline V and J ends were trimmed by 3 bases and 7 bases, with 16 bases remaining between them. As to this clone: Its antigen remains unidentified.

Overlapping HIV-1 Gag 15-mer peptides at 0.95 to 1 ug per peptide per mL were used. Sorted nonresponding memory CD4+ T cells were CD40L-negative, CD69-negative, CD45RO-high. The libraries were made with immunoSEQ version 4 in survey mode. Sequencing used immunoSEQ multiplex PCR; TCRdb keeps in-frame clones, though not all of them. The sample has approximately 36,000 clones; approximately 87% are singletons. This receptor was taken from an adult with HIV. The donor label of this sample is uncertain. Sample: cultured CD4+ T cells from PBMCs, taken from a patient who received antiretroviral therapy. V is TRBV10-3 and J is TRBJ2-1; no clear D. In DNA form, the CDR3 reads TGTGCCATCAGTGATAGGTCCACCTCTAGAAATGAGCAGTTCTTC. This translates into CAISDRSTSRNEQFF.